Each of the 21 T cell receptor beta chains below was sequenced from the same sample in a study of OX40 agonist ivuxolimab in advanced cancers. Generated by immunoSEQ multiplex PCR, the TCRdb table keeps only in-frame clones and is missing some. The table lists around 80,000 clones, roughly nine tenths of them singletons. Sample: CD4+ or CD8+ T cells sorted from blood, taken in a trial of the OX40 agonist ivuxolimab. Source of these receptors: an adult with an advanced solid tumor such as melanoma, head and neck, liver or kidney cancer.

This chain links TRBV7-9 with TRBJ2-5; maybe TRBD1 (5 bases). TRBJ2-7 explains the end of the DNA better; the J call may be wrong. Per the germline V gene, CDR1 is SEHNR and CDR2 is FQNEAQ (reference sequence). CDR3 length: 13 residues. The CDR3 region has the DNA TGTGCCAGCAGCTTACCAGGGCCCTACGAGCAGTACTTC. This translates into CASSLPGPYEQYF.

This chain joins TRBV7-2 and TRBJ2-7; D is perhaps TRBD1 (5 bases). Per the germline V gene, CDR1 is SGHTA and CDR2 is FQGNSA. This CDR3 spans 12 amino acids. Between the trimmed V and J ends, which lost 3 bases and 4 bases, there was a span of 7 bases. For the CDR3, the DNA is TGTGCCAGCAGCTTTCAGGGTTACGAGCAGTACTTC. It encodes CASSFQGYEQYF.

This sequence joins TRBV15 and TRBJ1-2; D perhaps matches TRBD1 (6 bases). V lost 3 bases and J lost 3, with 8 bases in between. The germline V gene encodes CDR1 LNHNV and CDR2 YYDKDF (reference sequence). CDR3 length: 13 residues. CDR3 protein: CATSRDSHYGYTF. Here the CDR3 DNA reads TGTGCCACCAGCAGGGACAGTCACTATGGCTACACCTTC.

V usage is TRBV6-1 and J usage is TRBJ1-4, with a tentative D call TRBD1 (6 bases). Germline values: CDR1 MNHNS, CDR2 SASEGT. Trimming took off 9 bases at V and 5 bases at J, with 16 bases between the two ends. CDR3 length: 14 amino acids. CDR3 in DNA: TGTGCCAGTCTAGGGGGACCGGGGAATGAAAAACTGTTTTTT. Protein: CASLGGPGNEKLFF.

The chain carries TRBV5-6 and TRBJ2-1; 7 nucleotides match TRBD1. Germline values: CDR1 SGHDT, CDR2 YYEEEE. V lost 6 bases, J lost 4 bases, and 13 bases stayed unmatched. The CDR3 runs to 16 residues. CDR3 sequence: CASNTDFGTAYNEQFF. CDR3 nucleotide sequence: TGTGCCAGCAACACTGATTTCGGGACAGCTTACAATGAGCAGTTCTTC. Together with reference TRBV5-6 and TRBJ2-1, the CDR3 gives the full variable domain: DAGVTQSPTHLIKTRGQQVTLRCSPKSGHDTVSWYQQALGQGPQFIFQYYEEEERQRGNFPDRFSGHQFPNYSSELNVNALLLGDSALYLCASNTDFGTAYNEQFFGPGTRLTVL.

J is TRBJ2-5 and V is TRBV10-2; TRBD2 matches at 8 bases. The trim removed 2 bases at V and 7 bases at J, leaving 9 bases unmatched. This CDR3 is built from 15 residues. The germline V gene encodes CDR1 WSHSY and CDR2 SAAADI. CDR3: CASSEVTSGTGTQYF. CDR3 bases: TGCGCCAGCAGTGAGGTAACTAGCGGTACCGGGACCCAGTACTTC.

V usage is TRBV12-5 and J usage is TRBJ2-2, with D unclear. The germline CDR1 and CDR2 sequences are LGHNT and FRNRAP. The CDR3 spans 14 residues. V lost 1 base and J 6 bases, leaving 9 bases between the germline ends. The DNA for the CDR3 is TGTGCTAGTGGTTTGGACCATAACTCCGGGGAGCTGTTTTTT. Its protein is CASGLDHNSGELFF. The whole variable domain, filled in from reference TRBV12-5 and TRBJ2-2, reads DARVTQTPRHKVTEMGQEVTMRCQPILGHNTVFWYRQTMMQGLELLAYFRNRAPLDDSGMPKDRFSAEMPDATLATLKIQPSEPRDSAVYFCASGLDHNSGELFFGEGSRLTVL.

The chain combines TRBV5-1 with TRBJ1-3; D is possibly TRBD1 (6 bases). The CDR3 spans 16 residues. CDR1 is SGHRS and CDR2 is YFSETQ in the germline V gene. V was cut by 2 bases and J by 3 bases, with 15 bases left in between. In nucleotides, the CDR3 is TGCGCCAGCAGCTTTCCCTCCCCACAGGGTGGAAACACCATATATTTT. This sequence encodes CASSFPSPQGGNTIYF.

The J gene is TRBJ2-7, the V gene TRBV6-1; 7 bases line up with TRBD2. Germline CDR1 reads MNHNS; CDR2 reads SASEGT. The CDR3 runs to 13 residues. J gave up 7 bases and V 4 bases, and 7 bases lay outside the gene matches. The CDR3 nucleotides read TGTGCCAGCAGTGTGAGACAAGCGGGAGAGCAGTACTTC. Translating gives CASSVRQAGEQYF.

This rearrangement joins TRBV15 to TRBJ2-3; D is possibly TRBD2 (6 bases). Trimming shortened V by 3 bases and J by 6 bases, and 13 bases separated the two germline ends. Germline V gene data show CDR1 as LNHNV and CDR2 as YYDKDF (reference sequence). The CDR3 consists of 14 residues. The CDR3 sequence: CATSRAGRRDTQYF. In DNA, the CDR3 is TGTGCCACCAGCAGGGCGGGGCGCCGGGATACGCAGTATTTT. The full variable domain, completed using reference TRBV15 and TRBJ2-3, is DAMVIQNPRYQVTQFGKPVTLSCSQTLNHNVMYWYQQKSSQAPKLLFHYYDKDFNNEADTPDNFQSRRPNTSFCFLDIRSPGLGDTAMYLCATSRAGRRDTQYFGPGTRLTVL.

The chain recombines TRBV5-1 with TRBJ1-2; tentatively, D is TRBD1 (5 bases). CDR3 length: 14 residues. V lost 0 bases and J 9 bases, leaving 15 bases between the germline ends. Germline CDR1 is SGHRS and CDR2 is YFSETQ. The CDR3 DNA is TGCGCCAGCAGCTTGGTGGTCGGGGGAAAAAGCTACACCTTC. This translates into CASSLVVGGKSYTF.

The CDR3 here is CASLGIRDQPQHF. DNA of the CDR3: TGTGCCAGCCTCGGCATTAGAGATCAGCCCCAGCATTTT. This chain links TRBV21-1 with TRBJ1-5. TRBV21-1 is given as a pseudogene. CDR3 size: 13 residues.

This chain connects TRBV18 to TRBJ1-1; D might be TRBD1 (6 bases). Germline V gene lookup returns CDR1 KGHSH and CDR2 LQKENI. V was clipped by 1 base and J by 8 bases, with 17 bases between them. The CDR3 extends over 15 amino acids. CDR3 protein: CASSPLRTANVEAFF. The CDR3 DNA sequence: TGTGCCAGCTCACCACTCCGGACAGCTAACGTCGAAGCTTTCTTT.

The chain employs TRBV9 and TRBJ2-3; D is unresolved. With 4 bases removed from V and 6 bases from J, the gap between germline ends came to 18 bases. The germline CDR1 and CDR2 sequences are SGDLS and YYNGEE. The CDR3 runs 15 residues. The CDR3 here is CASSPHGTDSDTQYF. Here the CDR3 DNA reads TGTGCCAGCAGCCCCCATGGCACTGATAGTGATACGCAGTATTTT. Supplemented by reference TRBV9 and TRBJ2-3, the full variable domain reads DSGVTQTPKHLITATGQRVTLRCSPRSGDLSVYWYQQSLDQGLQFLIQYYNGEERAKGNILERFSAQQFPDLHSELNLSSLELGDSALYFCASSPHGTDSDTQYFGPGTRLTVL.

This clone was detected only once. The rearrangement links TRBV27 to TRBJ1-1; D perhaps matches TRBD1 (6 bases). Trimming took off 7 bases at V and 4 bases at J, with 19 bases between the two ends. Germline CDR1 MNHEY, CDR2 SMNVEV (reference sequence). The CDR3 runs to 15 residues. Here the CDR3 DNA reads TGTGCCAGCAATCGTGGGGGCGTCTTAGGCACTGAAGCTTTCTTT. It is translated as CASNRGGVLGTEAFF.

The chain has TRBV5-6 and TRBJ1-1; D is undetermined. Trimming removed 1 base at V and 1 base at J, with 11 bases between. This CDR3 has 15 amino acids. Germline loops: CDR1 SGHDT, CDR2 YYEEEE. CDR3 coding DNA: TGTGCCAGCAGCTTGCTCCGGTCTTCGAACACTGAAGCTTTCTTT. Translated, it gives CASSLLRSSNTEAFF.

The gene calls are TRBV5-1 and TRBJ2-7, with 8 bases lining up with TRBD1. Looked up from germline, CDR1 is SGHRS and CDR2 is YFSETQ. The CDR3 is 14 residues long. V lost 2 bases to trimming and J lost 4 bases; unmatched junction nucleotides: 5. CDR3 sequence: CASSLNRGYYEQYF. CDR3 nucleotide sequence: TGCGCCAGCAGCTTAAACAGGGGGTATTACGAGCAGTACTTC.

The V and J genes are TRBV27 and TRBJ2-1; D is possibly TRBD1 or TRBD2 (5 bases each). This CDR3 is 19 amino acids long. Germline V CDR1 and CDR2: MNHEY, SMNVEV (reference sequence). V gave up 5 bases and J gave up 0 bases, with 23 bases separating them. This CDR3 reads CASSPPRDLTPTSYNEQFF. CDR3 bases: TGTGCCAGCAGTCCCCCCCGGGACCTAACACCCACCTCCTACAATGAGCAGTTCTTC.

The chain couples TRBV5-4 to TRBJ2-3; no clear D. Trimming cost V 4 bases and J 0 bases, with 12 bases left between them. The germline V gene encodes CDR1 SGHNT and CDR2 YYREEE (reference sequence). This CDR3 is 15 amino acids long. The CDR3 sequence: CASSHGRPSTDTQYF. CDR3 sequence (DNA): TGTGCCAGCAGCCACGGACGGCCTAGCACAGATACGCAGTATTTT.

The chain carries TRBV5-4 and TRBJ1-2; D remains ambiguous. V shed 0 bases and J shed 8 bases, with 20 bases lying between them. Germline-derived CDR1 and CDR2 are SGHNT and YYREEE (reference sequence). The CDR3 is 16 amino acids. CDR3 DNA: TGTGCCAGCAGCTTGGCGTCGGCAGCCCGAGTAATCGGCTACACCTTC. This codes for CASSLASAARVIGYTF.

The V call is TRBV21-1, the J call TRBJ1-5. TRBV21-1 is an annotated pseudogene. CDR3 size: 15 residues. CDR3: CASSVPGAGYQPQHF. The CDR3 nucleotides are TGTGCCAGCAGCGTACCCGGGGCAGGTTATCAGCCCCAGCATTTT.